This TCR beta chain was sequenced in a study of cytomegalovirus exposure and HLA in healthy donors. Profiling relied on immunoSEQ multiplex PCR, and the TCRdb table lists in-frame clones only, not all of them. The sample carries 150,000 to 250,000 clones, around 80% recorded once. As concerns this clone: The antigen remains undetermined.

Study-wide points: TCR clusters originating in the first cohort tended to co-occur in the approximately 130 validation repertoires, according to a later analysis.

The CDR3 loop spans 14 amino acids. The V gene end was trimmed by 4 bases and the J gene end by 3 bases; junction bases not matched to a gene: 2. Germline-derived CDR1 and CDR2 are MNHEY and SVGAGI. The chain uses TRBV6-5 and TRBJ2-7; 11 nucleotides match TRBD2. This sequence originates from a woman aged 25-40 years in good health and CMV-seropositive. Sequences were obtained from PBMCs. The CDR3 reads CASSSTSGNYEQYF. CDR3 bases: TGTGCCAGCAGTTCGACTAGCGGGAACTACGAGCAGTACTTC.